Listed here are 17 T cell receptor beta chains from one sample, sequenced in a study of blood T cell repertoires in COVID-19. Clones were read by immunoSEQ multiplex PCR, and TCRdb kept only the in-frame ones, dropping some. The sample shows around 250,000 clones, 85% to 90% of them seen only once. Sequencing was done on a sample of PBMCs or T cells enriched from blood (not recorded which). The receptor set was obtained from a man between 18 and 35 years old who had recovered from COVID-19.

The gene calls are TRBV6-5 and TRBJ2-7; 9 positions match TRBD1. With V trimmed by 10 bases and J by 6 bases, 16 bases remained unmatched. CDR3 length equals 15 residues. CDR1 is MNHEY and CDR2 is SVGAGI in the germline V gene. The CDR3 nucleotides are TGTGCCAACCTGGAGAGGACAGGGGTATTATCCGAGCAGTACTTC. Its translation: CANLERTGVLSEQYF.

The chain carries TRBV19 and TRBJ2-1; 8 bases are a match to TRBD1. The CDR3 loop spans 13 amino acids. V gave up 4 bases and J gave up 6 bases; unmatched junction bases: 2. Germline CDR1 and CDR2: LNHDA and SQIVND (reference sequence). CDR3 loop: CASSKGTGNEQFF. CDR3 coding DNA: TGTGCCAGTAGTAAGGGGACAGGCAATGAGCAGTTCTTC. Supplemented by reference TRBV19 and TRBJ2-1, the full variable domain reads DGGITQSPKYLFRKEGQNVTLSCEQNLNHDAMYWYRQDPGQGLRLIYYSQIVNDFQKGDIAEGYSVSREKKESFPLTVTSAQKNPTAFYLCASSKGTGNEQFFGPGTRLTVL.

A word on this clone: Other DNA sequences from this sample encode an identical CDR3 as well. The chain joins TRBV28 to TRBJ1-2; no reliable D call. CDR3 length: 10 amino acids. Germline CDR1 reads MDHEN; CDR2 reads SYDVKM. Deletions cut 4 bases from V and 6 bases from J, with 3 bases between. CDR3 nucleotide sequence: TGTGCCAGCAGTTCAGATGGCTACACCTTC. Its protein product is CASSSDGYTF.

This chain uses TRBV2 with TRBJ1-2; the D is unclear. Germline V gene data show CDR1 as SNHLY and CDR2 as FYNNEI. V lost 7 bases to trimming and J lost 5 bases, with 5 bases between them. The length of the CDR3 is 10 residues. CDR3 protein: CASKQYGYTF. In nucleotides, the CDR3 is TGTGCCAGCAAACAGTATGGCTACACCTTC. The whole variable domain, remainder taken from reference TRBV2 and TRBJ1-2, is EPEVTQTPSHQVTQMGQEVILRCVPISNHLYFYWYRQILGQKVEFLVSFYNNEISEKSEIFDDQFSVERPDGSNFTLKIRSTKLEDSAMYFCASKQYGYTFGSGTRLTVV.

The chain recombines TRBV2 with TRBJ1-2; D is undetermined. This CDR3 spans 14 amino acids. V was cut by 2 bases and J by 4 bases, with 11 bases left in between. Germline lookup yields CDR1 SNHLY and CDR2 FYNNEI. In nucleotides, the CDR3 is TGTGCCAGCAGTGAAAGTCAGACGGGCTATGGCTACACCTTC. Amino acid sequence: CASSESQTGYGYTF.

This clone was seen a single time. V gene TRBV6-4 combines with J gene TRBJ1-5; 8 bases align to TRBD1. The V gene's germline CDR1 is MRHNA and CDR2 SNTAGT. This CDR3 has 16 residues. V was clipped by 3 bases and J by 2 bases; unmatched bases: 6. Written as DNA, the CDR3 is TGTGCCAGCAGTGAGGAAAAGACAGGGGGCAATCAGCCCCAGCATTTT. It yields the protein CASSEEKTGGNQPQHF.

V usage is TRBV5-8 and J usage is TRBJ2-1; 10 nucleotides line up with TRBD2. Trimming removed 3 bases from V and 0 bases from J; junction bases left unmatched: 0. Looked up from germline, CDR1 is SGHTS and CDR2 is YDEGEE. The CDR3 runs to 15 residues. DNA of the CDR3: TGTGCCAGCAGCTCTAGCGGGAGCTCCTACAATGAGCAGTTCTTC. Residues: CASSSSGSSYNEQFF. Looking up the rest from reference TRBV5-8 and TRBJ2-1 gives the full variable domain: EAGVTQSPTHLIKTRGQQATLRCSPISGHTSVYWYQQALGLGLQFLLWYDEGEERNRGNFPPRFSGRQFPNYSSELNVNALELEDSALYLCASSSSGSSYNEQFFGPGTRLTVL.

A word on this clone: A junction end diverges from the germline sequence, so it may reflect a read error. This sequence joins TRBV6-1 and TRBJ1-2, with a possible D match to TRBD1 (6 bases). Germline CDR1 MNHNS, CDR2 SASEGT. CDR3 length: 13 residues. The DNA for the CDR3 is TGTGCCAACAGTGAAGCAGGGGACTATGGCTACACCTTC. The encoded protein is CANSEAGDYGYTF.

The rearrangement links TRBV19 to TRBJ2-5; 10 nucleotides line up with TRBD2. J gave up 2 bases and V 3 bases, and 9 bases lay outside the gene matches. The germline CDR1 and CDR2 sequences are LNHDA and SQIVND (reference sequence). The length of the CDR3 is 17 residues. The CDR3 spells CASSIIRAGGRQETQYF. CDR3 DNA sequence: TGTGCCAGTAGTATCATCAGAGCGGGGGGGCGGCAAGAGACCCAGTACTTC.

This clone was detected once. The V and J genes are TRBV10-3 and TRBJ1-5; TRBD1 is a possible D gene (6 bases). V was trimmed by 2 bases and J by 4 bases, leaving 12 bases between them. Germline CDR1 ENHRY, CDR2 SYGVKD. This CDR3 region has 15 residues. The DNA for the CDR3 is TGTGCCATCAGTGAGGGCAGGGGACCTAATCAGCCCCAGCATTTT. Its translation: CAISEGRGPNQPQHF.

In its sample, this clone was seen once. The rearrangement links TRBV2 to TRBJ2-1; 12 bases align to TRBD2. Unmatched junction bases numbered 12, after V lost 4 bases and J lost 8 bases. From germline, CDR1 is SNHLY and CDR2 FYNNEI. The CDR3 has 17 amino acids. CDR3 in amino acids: CASSGVLQLAGGDEQFF. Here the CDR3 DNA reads TGTGCCAGCAGTGGGGTTCTCCAACTAGCGGGAGGCGATGAGCAGTTCTTC. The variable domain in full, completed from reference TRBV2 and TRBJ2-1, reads EPEVTQTPSHQVTQMGQEVILRCVPISNHLYFYWYRQILGQKVEFLVSFYNNEISEKSEIFDDQFSVERPDGSNFTLKIRSTKLEDSAMYFCASSGVLQLAGGDEQFFGPGTRLTVL.

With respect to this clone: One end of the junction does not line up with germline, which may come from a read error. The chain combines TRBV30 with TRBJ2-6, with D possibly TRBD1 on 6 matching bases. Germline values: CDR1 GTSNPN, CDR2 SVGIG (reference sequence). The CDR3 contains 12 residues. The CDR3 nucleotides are TGCGGCCACGACAGGGGGGCCAACGTCCTGACTTTC. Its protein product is CGHDRGANVLTF. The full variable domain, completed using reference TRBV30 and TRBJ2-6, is SQTIHQWPATLVQPVGSPLSLECTVEGTSNPNLYWYRQAAGRGLQLLFYSVGIGQISSEVPQNLSASRPQDRQFILSSKKLLLSDSGFYLCGHDRGANVLTFGAGSRLTVL.

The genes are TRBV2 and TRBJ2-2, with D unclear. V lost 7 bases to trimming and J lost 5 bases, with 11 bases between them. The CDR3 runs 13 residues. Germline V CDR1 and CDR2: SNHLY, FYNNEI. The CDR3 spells CASTVDNTGELFF. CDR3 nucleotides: TGTGCCAGCACCGTTGACAATACCGGGGAGCTGTTTTTT. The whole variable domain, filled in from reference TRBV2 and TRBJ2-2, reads EPEVTQTPSHQVTQMGQEVILRCVPISNHLYFYWYRQILGQKVEFLVSFYNNEISEKSEIFDDQFSVERPDGSNFTLKIRSTKLEDSAMYFCASTVDNTGELFFGEGSRLTVL.

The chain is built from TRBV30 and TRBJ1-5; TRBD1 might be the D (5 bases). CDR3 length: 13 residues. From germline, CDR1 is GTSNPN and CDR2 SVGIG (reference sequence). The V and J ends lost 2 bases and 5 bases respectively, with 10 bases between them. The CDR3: CAWSRQGDQPQHF. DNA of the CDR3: TGTGCCTGGAGTAGGCAGGGTGATCAGCCCCAGCATTTT.

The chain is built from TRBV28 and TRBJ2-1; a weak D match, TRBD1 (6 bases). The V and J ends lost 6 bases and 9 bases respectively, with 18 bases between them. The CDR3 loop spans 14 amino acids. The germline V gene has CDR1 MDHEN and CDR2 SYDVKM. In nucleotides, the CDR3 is TGTGCCAGCAGCTCGGGACAATCCGGTGGTGAGCAGTTCTTC. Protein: CASSSGQSGGEQFF.

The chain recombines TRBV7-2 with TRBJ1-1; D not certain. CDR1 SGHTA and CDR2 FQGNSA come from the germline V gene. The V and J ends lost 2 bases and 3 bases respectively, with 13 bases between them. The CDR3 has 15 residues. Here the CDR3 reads CASSLLGFEDTEAFF. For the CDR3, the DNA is TGTGCCAGCAGCTTACTTGGGTTTGAGGACACTGAAGCTTTCTTT.

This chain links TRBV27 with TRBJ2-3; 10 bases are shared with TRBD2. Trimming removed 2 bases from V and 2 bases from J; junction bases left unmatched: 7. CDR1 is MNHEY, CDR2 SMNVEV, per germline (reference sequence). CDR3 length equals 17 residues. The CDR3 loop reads CASSLEFGLAATDTQYF. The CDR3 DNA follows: TGTGCCAGCAGTTTAGAATTTGGACTAGCGGCCACAGATACGCAGTATTTT.